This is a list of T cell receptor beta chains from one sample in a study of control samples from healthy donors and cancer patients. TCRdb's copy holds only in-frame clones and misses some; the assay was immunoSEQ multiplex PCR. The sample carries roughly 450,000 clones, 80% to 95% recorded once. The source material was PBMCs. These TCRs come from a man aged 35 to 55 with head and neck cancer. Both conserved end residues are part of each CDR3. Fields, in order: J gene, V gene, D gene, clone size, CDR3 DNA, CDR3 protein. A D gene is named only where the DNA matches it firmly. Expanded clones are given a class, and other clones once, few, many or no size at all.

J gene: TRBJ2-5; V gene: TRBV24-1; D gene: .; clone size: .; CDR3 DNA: TGTGCCACCAGTGATGTACATGCCAGGGCTCATGAGGCTCAAGAGACCCAGTACTTC; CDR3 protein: CATSDVHARAHEAQETQYF
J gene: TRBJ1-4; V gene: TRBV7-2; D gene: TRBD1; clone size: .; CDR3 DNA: TGTGCCAGCAGCGTTAGGGACAGAGTTAATGAAAAACTGTTTTTT; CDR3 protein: CASSVRDRVNEKLFF
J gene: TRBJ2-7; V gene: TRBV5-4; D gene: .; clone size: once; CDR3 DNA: TGTGCCAGCAGCTTCCCGGGAGCCTACGAGCAGTACTTC; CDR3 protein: CASSFPGAYEQYF
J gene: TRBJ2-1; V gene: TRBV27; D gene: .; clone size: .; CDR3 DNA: TGTGCCAGCAGTTTTCTCGGTCTATACAATGAGCAGTTCTTC; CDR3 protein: CASSFLGLYNEQFF
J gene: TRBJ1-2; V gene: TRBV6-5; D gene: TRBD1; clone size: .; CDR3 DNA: TGTGCCAGCACCCAGGGACAGGGTGGAAGTGGCTACACCTTC; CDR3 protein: CASTQGQGGSGYTF
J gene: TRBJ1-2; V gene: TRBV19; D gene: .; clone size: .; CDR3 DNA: TGTGCCAGTAGTATCTGGCTAGGCTTCTCCCATGGCTACACCTTC; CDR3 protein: CASSIWLGFSHGYTF
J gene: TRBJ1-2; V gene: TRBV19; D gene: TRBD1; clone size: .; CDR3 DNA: TGTGCCAGTAGTTCTCACCCGGACAGGGTCGAGGGCTACACCTTC; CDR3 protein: CASSSHPDRVEGYTF
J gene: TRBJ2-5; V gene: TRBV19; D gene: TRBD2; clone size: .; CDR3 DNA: TGTGCCAGTAGTATTTCCAAGGGACTAGCTGATCAAGAGACCCAGTACTTC; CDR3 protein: CASSISKGLADQETQYF
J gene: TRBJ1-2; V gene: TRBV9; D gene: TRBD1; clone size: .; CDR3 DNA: TGTGCCAGCAGCTCAGGGGGGGGTTACTATGGCTACACCTTC; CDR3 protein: CASSSGGGYYGYTF
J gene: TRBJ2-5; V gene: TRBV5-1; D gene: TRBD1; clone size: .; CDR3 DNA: TGCGCCAGCAGCTTTCGACAGGGAAAGCAAGAGACCCAGTACTTC; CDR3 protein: CASSFRQGKQETQYF
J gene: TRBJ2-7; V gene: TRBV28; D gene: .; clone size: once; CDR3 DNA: TGTGCCAGCAGTCCCATTCTAGACCCCGAGCAGTACTTC; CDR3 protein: CASSPILDPEQYF
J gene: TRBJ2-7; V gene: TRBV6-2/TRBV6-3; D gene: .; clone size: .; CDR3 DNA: TGTGCCAGCAGTTACCATCAGGGGTCGGGGCCCTACGAGCAGTACTTC; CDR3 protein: CASSYHQGSGPYEQYF
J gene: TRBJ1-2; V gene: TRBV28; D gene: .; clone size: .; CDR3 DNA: TGTGCCAGCAGTTTTCGCTATGGCTACACCTTC; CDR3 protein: CASSFRYGYTF
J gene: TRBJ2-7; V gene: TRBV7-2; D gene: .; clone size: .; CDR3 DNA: TGTGCCAGCATGGGCGGAGCGGGTGGCTACGAGCAGTACTTC; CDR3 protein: CASMGGAGGYEQYF
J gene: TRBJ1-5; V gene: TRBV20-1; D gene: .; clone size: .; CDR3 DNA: TGCAGTGCTAGTGTCGCCGGGCAGCCCCAGCATTTT; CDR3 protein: CSASVAGQPQHF
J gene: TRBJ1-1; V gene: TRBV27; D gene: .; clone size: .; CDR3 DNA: TGTGCCAGCAGTTTATCCGACACGGGCACTGAAGCTTTCTTT; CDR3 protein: CASSLSDTGTEAFF
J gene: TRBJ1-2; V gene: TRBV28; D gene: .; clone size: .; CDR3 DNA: TGTGCCAGCAGTTTAGAGGGACACCCAGTCTATGGCTACACCTTC; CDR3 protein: CASSLEGHPVYGYTF
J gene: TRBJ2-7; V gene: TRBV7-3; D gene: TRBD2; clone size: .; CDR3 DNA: TGTGCCAGCAGCTTAGGGGGGGATCGCGAGCAGTACTTC; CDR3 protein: CASSLGGDREQYF
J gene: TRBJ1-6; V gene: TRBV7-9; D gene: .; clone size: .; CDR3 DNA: TGTGCCAGCAGCCAGGGTGACCCACCCCTCCACTTT; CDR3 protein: CASSQGDPPLHF
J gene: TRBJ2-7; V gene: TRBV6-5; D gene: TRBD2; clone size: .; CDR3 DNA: TGTGCCAGCAGTTACGTTATTAGCGGGGGGGTAAACGAGCAGTACTTC; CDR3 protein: CASSYVISGGVNEQYF
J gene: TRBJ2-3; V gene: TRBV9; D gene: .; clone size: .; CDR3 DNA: TGTGCCAGCAGCGTAGATCCTTCTAGCACAGATACGCAGTATTTT; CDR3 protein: CASSVDPSSTDTQYF
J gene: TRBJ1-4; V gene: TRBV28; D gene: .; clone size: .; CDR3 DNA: TGTGCCACCGAGGGGGAGGTCACGGGGGTTAATGAAAAACTGTTTTTT; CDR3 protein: CATEGEVTGVNEKLFF
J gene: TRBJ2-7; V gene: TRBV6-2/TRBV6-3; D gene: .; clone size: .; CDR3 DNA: TGTGCCAGCAGCGTTTCCTCCTACGAGCAGTACTTC; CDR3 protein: CASSVSSYEQYF
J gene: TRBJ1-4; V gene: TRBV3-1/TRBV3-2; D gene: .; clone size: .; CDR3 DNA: TGTGCCAGCAGCCAAGGGGGGAGTATAGCTAATGAAAAACTGTTTTTT; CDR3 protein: CASSQGGSIANEKLFF
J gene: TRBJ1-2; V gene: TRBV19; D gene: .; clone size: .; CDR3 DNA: TGTGCCAGTAGTACCTTACTACAGGGCGTAACCGGGAGCTACACCTTC; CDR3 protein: CASSTLLQGVTGSYTF
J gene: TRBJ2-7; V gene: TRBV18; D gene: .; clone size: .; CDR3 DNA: TGTGCCAGCTCACCTCCGGGAGTGAACGAGCAGTACTTC; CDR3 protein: CASSPPGVNEQYF
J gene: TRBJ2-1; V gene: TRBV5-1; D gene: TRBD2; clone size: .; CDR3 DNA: TGCGCCAGCAGCTTCCCAGGACTAGCAAATGAGCAGTTCTTC; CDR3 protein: CASSFPGLANEQFF
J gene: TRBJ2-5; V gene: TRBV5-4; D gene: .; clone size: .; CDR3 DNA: TGTGCCAGCAGCTTGAGGGGTAGCTCGGAGACCCAGTACTTC; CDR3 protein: CASSLRGSSETQYF
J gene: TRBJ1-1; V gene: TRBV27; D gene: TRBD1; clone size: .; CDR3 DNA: TGTGCCAGCAGAAAAGACAGGGGGCTTGACACTGAAGCTTTCTTT; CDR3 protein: CASRKDRGLDTEAFF
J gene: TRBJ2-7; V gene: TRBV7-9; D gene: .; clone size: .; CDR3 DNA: TGTGCCAGCAGCTTGACGAACCGGGGAGCCTCCTACGAGCAGTACTTC; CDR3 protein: CASSLTNRGASYEQYF
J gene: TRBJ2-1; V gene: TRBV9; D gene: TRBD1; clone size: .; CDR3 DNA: TGTGCCAGCAGCCTCCGACAGGGGGCCAACAATGAGCAGTTCTTC; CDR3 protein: CASSLRQGANNEQFF
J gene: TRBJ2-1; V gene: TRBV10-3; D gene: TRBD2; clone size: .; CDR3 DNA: TGTGCCATCAGTGAAGGACTAGCGGGAACGGGTGAGCAGTTCTTC; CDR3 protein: CAISEGLAGTGEQFF
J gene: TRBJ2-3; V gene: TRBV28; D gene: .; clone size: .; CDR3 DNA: TGTGCCAGCCCATCCGTTGTTAGGGATACGCAGTATTTT; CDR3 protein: CASPSVVRDTQYF
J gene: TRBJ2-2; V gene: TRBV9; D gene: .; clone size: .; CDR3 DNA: TGTGCCAGCAGCGCCTGGACATCGAACACCGGGGAGCTGTTTTTT; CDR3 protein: CASSAWTSNTGELFF
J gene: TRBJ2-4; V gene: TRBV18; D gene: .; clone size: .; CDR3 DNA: TGTGCCAGCTCACTACCAAGCAGCTCCTCTATCATTCAGTACTTC; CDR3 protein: CASSLPSSSSIIQYF
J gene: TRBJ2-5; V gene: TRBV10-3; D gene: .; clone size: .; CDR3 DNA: TGTGCCATCAGCGGGGCGGGGACAAAAGAGACCCAGTACTTC; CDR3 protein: CAISGAGTKETQYF
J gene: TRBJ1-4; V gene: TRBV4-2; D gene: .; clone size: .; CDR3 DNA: TGTGCCAGCAGCCAAGTTACAGCCAACTCCTTAATGAAAAGACTGTTTTTT; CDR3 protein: CASSQVTANSLMKRLFF